One and the same sample provided the 2 T cell receptor beta chains below, sequenced in a study of vaccination and CD4 T cells after COVID-19. Antigen specificity for these receptors is unknown. At the Johns Hopkins FTIC core, DNA taken from cultured CD4+ T cells was sequenced by way of the Oncomine TCR Beta short-read assay. In TCRdb, the PCR reads were re-called with MiXCR into one record per CDR3 protein. The sample lists roughly 24,000 distinct CDR3 sequences; about 40% were seen once. Stated treatment: approximately 9-day PBMC culture with coronavirus spike peptide pools or control peptides (ViraFEST assay). Sequencing was done on a sample of CD4+ T cells from blood, cultured in vitro. The receptor source for this set is a human donor who had recovered from COVID-19.

The table lists this clonotype with a few counts. V and J are TRBV20-1 and TRBJ1-1; 8 positions match TRBD1. The trim removed 3 bases at V and 2 bases at J, leaving 8 bases unmatched. The CDR3 extends over 15 amino acids. Germline V gene lookup returns CDR1 DFQATT and CDR2 SNEGSKA (reference sequence). The CDR3 nucleotides read TGCAGTGCTAGTGTGAGGACAGGGAGAAACACTGAAGCTTTCTTT. Its protein is CSASVRTGRNTEAFF.

Turning to this clonotype: At one of its ends the junction is not consistent with the germline gene, which may arise from a read error. The chain links TRBV7-9 to TRBJ1-1; no clear D gene. This CDR3 spans 14 amino acids. The germline gives CDR1 SEHNR, CDR2 FQNEAQ (reference sequence). The chain's CDR3 is CASSSFRMNNEAFF. DNA of the CDR3: TGTGCCAGCAGCTCCTTCCGTATGAACAATGAAGCTTTCTTT.